This entry features one TCR beta chain sequence. This specimen belongs to a study of blood T cell repertoires in COVID-19. Study in general: T cells, B-cell-depleted T cells, or PBMCs provided the cDNA or gDNA that served as material.

The germline CDR1 and CDR2 sequences are LNHDA and SQIVND (reference sequence). CDR3 length equals 14 residues. V lost 4 bases and J lost 5; bases outside the gene matches: 4. The method was immunoSEQ multiplex PCR; TCRdb's version includes in-frame clones alone and lacks a portion of them. Among about 250,000 clones listed, about four fifths were seen once. Sequencing was done on a sample of peripheral blood. The TCR originated in a man aged 80 or over with acute or convalescent COVID-19. The chain carries TRBV19 and TRBJ1-1, with 10 positions matching TRBD1. CDR3 protein: CASSRQGAGTEAFF. CDR3 coding DNA: TGTGCCAGTAGTAGACAGGGGGCGGGTACTGAAGCTTTCTTT.